The clone carrying this T cell receptor (beta chain) was picked up a small number of times. Antigen: not known. TCRdb reanalysed the 5' RACE reads using MiXCR and keeps one entry per CDR3 protein. The sample includes around 400,000 distinct CDR3 sequences, roughly 10% of them seen just once. The data stem from a study of T cells after yellow fever vaccination. V lost 3 bases and J lost 1; bases outside the gene matches: 7. This CDR3 is 18 amino acids long. Germline V lookup: CDR1 MGHDK, CDR2 SYGVNS. Study results and caveats: A secondary response was less intense yet reached its peak sooner, at day 5 versus 15. Sorted repertoires could include abundant contaminating clonotypes from bulk cells.

Sample: PBMCs, taken on the day of the first yellow fever vaccination. The chain uses TRBV25-1 and TRBJ2-6; TRBD1 matches 9 bases. The receptor comes from a young man who received the YFV17D yellow fever vaccine. The CDR3 DNA follows: TGTGCCAGCAGTGACCCGACAGGGGGGGTTTCTGGGGCCAACGTCCTGACTTTC. It encodes CASSDPTGGVSGANVLTF.